The rows below give T cell receptor beta chains drawn from one sample of a study of blood T cell repertoires in COVID-19. Assay: immunoSEQ multiplex PCR; the TCRdb copy retains only in-frame clones and omits some. The table records approximately 290,000 clones, just under 90% of them present only once. The source material was peripheral blood. The receptors shown here come from a woman aged 25 to 45 with COVID-19, enrolled during active disease. CDR3s include the opening cysteine and the closing phenylalanine or tryptophan. D genes are given only for firm matches. Clone size is stated in some rows and not others, as once, few, many or a class when expanded.

abundance: .; v_gene: TRBV5-1; j_gene: TRBJ1-1; d_gene: .; CDR3nt: TGCGCCAGCAGGTTGGGGAGAACTGAAGCTTTCTTT; CDR3aa: CASRLGRTEAFF
abundance: once; v_gene: TRBV2; j_gene: TRBJ1-5; d_gene: TRBD1; CDR3nt: TGTGCCAGCAGCGTACAGGGGTTCGATCAGCCCCAGCATTTT; CDR3aa: CASSVQGFDQPQHF
abundance: .; v_gene: TRBV7-2; j_gene: TRBJ2-5; d_gene: TRBD2; CDR3nt: TGTGCCAGCAGCCCGGGGGGACAAGAGACCCAGTACTTC; CDR3aa: CASSPGGQETQYF
abundance: .; v_gene: TRBV7-9; j_gene: TRBJ1-4; d_gene: .; CDR3nt: TGTGCCAGCACCGGAGGGGTTAGGACTAATGAAAAACTGTTTTTT; CDR3aa: CASTGGVRTNEKLFF
abundance: .; v_gene: TRBV10-2; j_gene: TRBJ2-7; d_gene: TRBD1; CDR3nt: TGCGCCAGCCGTTCACAGGGGAACTTCTACGAGCAGTACTTC; CDR3aa: CASRSQGNFYEQYF
abundance: once; v_gene: TRBV12-1; j_gene: TRBJ2-3; d_gene: .; CDR3nt: TGTGCCAACAGACCCGGGGAGGTAGATACGCAGTATTTT; CDR3aa: CANRPGEVDTQYF
abundance: .; v_gene: TRBV15; j_gene: TRBJ2-7; d_gene: .; CDR3nt: TGTGCCACCAGCCTACCCCGCCCCCTACTGCAGCAGTACTTC; CDR3aa: CATSLPRPLLQQYF
abundance: .; v_gene: TRBV5-4; j_gene: TRBJ2-3; d_gene: TRBD2; CDR3nt: TGTGCCAGCACAATGACTAGCGGGGAACCGGGGGATACGCAGTATTTT; CDR3aa: CASTMTSGEPGDTQYF
abundance: .; v_gene: TRBV11-3; j_gene: TRBJ1-1; d_gene: .; CDR3nt: TGTGCCAGCAGCTTGGACAGAGACACTGAAGCTTTCTTT; CDR3aa: CASSLDRDTEAFF
abundance: once; v_gene: TRBV6-5; j_gene: TRBJ1-2; d_gene: .; CDR3nt: TGTGCCAGCACCCCGTCGGCCAGGGCCTATGGCTACACCTTC; CDR3aa: CASTPSARAYGYTF
abundance: .; v_gene: TRBV18; j_gene: TRBJ1-4; d_gene: .; CDR3nt: TGTGCCAGCTCACCGGGGCCAGGCCCAAGGACTAATGAAAAACTGTTTTTT; CDR3aa: CASSPGPGPRTNEKLFF
abundance: .; v_gene: TRBV29-1; j_gene: TRBJ1-2; d_gene: .; CDR3nt: TGCAGCGTTGAAGACAGGGGCTATGGCTACACCTTC; CDR3aa: CSVEDRGYGYTF
abundance: .; v_gene: TRBV3-1/TRBV3-2; j_gene: TRBJ1-2; d_gene: .; CDR3nt: TGTGCCAGCAGCCCCGGGACATACTTTGGCTACACCTTC; CDR3aa: CASSPGTYFGYTF
abundance: .; v_gene: TRBV19; j_gene: TRBJ2-7; d_gene: TRBD1; CDR3nt: TGTGCCACCGGGACAGGGACCGCCTACGAGCAGTACTTC; CDR3aa: CATGTGTAYEQYF
abundance: .; v_gene: TRBV29-1; j_gene: TRBJ1-2; d_gene: TRBD1; CDR3nt: TGCAGCGCTAGGGGGCTTGGCTACACCTTC; CDR3aa: CSARGLGYTF
abundance: few; v_gene: TRBV5-1; j_gene: TRBJ1-6; d_gene: TRBD1; CDR3nt: TGCGCCAGCAGCTTGGAGGGACAGGGGTTCCTCAGCTCCTATAATTCACCCCTCCACTTT; CDR3aa: CASSLEGQGFLSSYNSPLHF
abundance: .; v_gene: TRBV24-1; j_gene: TRBJ1-2; d_gene: .; CDR3nt: TGTGCCACCAGTGACACAGGGTACCATGGCTACACCTTC; CDR3aa: CATSDTGYHGYTF
abundance: .; v_gene: TRBV28; j_gene: TRBJ1-1; d_gene: TRBD1; CDR3nt: TGTGCCAGCAGTTCCTTTAAGACAGGGAAGAACACTGAAGCTTTCTTT; CDR3aa: CASSSFKTGKNTEAFF
abundance: .; v_gene: TRBV19; j_gene: TRBJ1-2; d_gene: .; CDR3nt: TGTGCCAGTAGGAAACAGGGCCCCGTTAGGGGCTACACCTTC; CDR3aa: CASRKQGPVRGYTF